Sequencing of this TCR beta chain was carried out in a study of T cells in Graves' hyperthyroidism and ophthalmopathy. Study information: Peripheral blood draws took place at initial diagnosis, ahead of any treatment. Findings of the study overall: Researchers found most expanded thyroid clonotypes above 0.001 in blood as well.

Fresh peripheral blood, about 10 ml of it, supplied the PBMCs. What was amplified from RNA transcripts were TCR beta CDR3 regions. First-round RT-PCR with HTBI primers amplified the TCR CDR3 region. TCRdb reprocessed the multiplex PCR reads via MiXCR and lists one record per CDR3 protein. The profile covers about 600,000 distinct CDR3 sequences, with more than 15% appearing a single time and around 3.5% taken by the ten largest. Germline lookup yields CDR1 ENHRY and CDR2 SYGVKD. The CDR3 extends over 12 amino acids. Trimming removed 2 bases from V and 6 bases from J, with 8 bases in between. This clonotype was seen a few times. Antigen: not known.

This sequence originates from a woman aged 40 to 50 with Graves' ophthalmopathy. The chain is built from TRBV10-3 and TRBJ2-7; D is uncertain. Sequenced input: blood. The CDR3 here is CAISEGRSEQYF. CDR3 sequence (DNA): TGTGCCATCAGTGAGGGAAGGAGCGAGCAGTACTTC.